The T cell receptor (beta chain) under discussion was sequenced for a study of CD8 T cell repertoires and HIV-1 epitope variants. Study context: Each of Twenty-five Gag and Nef epitope peptides stimulated a separate culture. Controls were a CMV, EBV and flu peptide pool, Ebola AY9 negative control, and no-peptide well.

Trimming took 4 bases from V and 2 from J, leaving 14 bases between them. This CDR3 contains 15 residues. Germline CDR1 is SGHTA and CDR2 is FQGNSA. A word on this clone: The antigen is not known.

Sequenced by immunoSEQ multiplex PCR; TCRdb stores in-frame clones only, minus some. The sample lists 4,000 to 6,000 clones, roughly 65% occurring once. The sequence came from a male donor with HIV. Specimen: cultured CD8+ T cells derived from PBMCs. The chain has TRBV7-2 and TRBJ2-5; a weak D match, TRBD2 (5 bases). The DNA of the CDR3 is TGTGCCAGCAGCTCCGCCGGGATAGATCAAGAGACCCAGTACTTC. This sequence encodes CASSSAGIDQETQYF.